These 4 T cell receptor beta chains originate from one sample sequenced in a study of blood T cell repertoires in COVID-19. Using immunoSEQ multiplex PCR, the repertoire was profiled, and TCRdb retains in-frame clones only, with some absent. The profile shows about 71,000 clones, around 90% of them singletons. The sequencing input was peripheral blood. The receptors originated from a woman aged 80 or older with acute or convalescent COVID-19.

This clone was seen just once. The chain links TRBV4-2 to TRBJ2-5; 8 positions match TRBD2. The germline gives CDR1 LGHNA, CDR2 YNFKEQ. CDR3 size: 14 residues. The V segment lost 3 bases and the J segment 5 bases; nucleotides outside the gene matches: 5. CDR3 protein: CASSQGTRVETQYF. The CDR3 bases are TGTGCCAGCAGCCAGGGGACTAGGGTGGAGACCCAGTACTTC.

The CDR3 nucleotides are TGTGCCAGCTCAATCGTTGGGGCAGCCGATACTGAAGCTTTCTTT. It specifies CASSIVGAADTEAFF. The chain links TRBV18 to TRBJ1-1, with D possibly being TRBD1 (5 bases). CDR1 is KGHSH and CDR2 is LQKENI in the germline V gene. V was cut by 5 bases and J by 5 bases, with 18 bases left in between. The CDR3 spans 15 residues.

This chain connects TRBV4-1 to TRBJ1-6; 8 nucleotides agree with TRBD1. Trimming took 4 bases from V and 7 from J; bases not matched to a gene: 6. Germline CDR1 is MGHRA and CDR2 is YSYEKL. The CDR3 is 15 amino acids. The CDR3 loop reads CASSLRTGNNSPLHF. CDR3 in DNA: TGCGCCAGCAGCCTCCGGACAGGGAACAATTCACCCCTCCACTTT.

CDR3 in amino acids: CASSGGGGVSNQPQHF. Written as DNA, the CDR3 is TGTGCCAGCAGCGGTGGTGGGGGCGTAAGCAATCAGCCCCAGCATTTT. The genes are TRBV5-8 and TRBJ1-5, with D possibly TRBD1 on 6 matching bases. Trimming removed 4 bases from V and 1 base from J, with 15 bases in between. Germline V CDR1 and CDR2: SGHTS, YDEGEE. There are 16 residues in the CDR3. Full variable domain (rest looked up from reference TRBV5-8 and TRBJ1-5): EAGVTQSPTHLIKTRGQQATLRCSPISGHTSVYWYQQALGLGLQFLLWYDEGEERNRGNFPPRFSGRQFPNYSSELNVNALELEDSALYLCASSGGGGVSNQPQHFGDGTRLSIL.